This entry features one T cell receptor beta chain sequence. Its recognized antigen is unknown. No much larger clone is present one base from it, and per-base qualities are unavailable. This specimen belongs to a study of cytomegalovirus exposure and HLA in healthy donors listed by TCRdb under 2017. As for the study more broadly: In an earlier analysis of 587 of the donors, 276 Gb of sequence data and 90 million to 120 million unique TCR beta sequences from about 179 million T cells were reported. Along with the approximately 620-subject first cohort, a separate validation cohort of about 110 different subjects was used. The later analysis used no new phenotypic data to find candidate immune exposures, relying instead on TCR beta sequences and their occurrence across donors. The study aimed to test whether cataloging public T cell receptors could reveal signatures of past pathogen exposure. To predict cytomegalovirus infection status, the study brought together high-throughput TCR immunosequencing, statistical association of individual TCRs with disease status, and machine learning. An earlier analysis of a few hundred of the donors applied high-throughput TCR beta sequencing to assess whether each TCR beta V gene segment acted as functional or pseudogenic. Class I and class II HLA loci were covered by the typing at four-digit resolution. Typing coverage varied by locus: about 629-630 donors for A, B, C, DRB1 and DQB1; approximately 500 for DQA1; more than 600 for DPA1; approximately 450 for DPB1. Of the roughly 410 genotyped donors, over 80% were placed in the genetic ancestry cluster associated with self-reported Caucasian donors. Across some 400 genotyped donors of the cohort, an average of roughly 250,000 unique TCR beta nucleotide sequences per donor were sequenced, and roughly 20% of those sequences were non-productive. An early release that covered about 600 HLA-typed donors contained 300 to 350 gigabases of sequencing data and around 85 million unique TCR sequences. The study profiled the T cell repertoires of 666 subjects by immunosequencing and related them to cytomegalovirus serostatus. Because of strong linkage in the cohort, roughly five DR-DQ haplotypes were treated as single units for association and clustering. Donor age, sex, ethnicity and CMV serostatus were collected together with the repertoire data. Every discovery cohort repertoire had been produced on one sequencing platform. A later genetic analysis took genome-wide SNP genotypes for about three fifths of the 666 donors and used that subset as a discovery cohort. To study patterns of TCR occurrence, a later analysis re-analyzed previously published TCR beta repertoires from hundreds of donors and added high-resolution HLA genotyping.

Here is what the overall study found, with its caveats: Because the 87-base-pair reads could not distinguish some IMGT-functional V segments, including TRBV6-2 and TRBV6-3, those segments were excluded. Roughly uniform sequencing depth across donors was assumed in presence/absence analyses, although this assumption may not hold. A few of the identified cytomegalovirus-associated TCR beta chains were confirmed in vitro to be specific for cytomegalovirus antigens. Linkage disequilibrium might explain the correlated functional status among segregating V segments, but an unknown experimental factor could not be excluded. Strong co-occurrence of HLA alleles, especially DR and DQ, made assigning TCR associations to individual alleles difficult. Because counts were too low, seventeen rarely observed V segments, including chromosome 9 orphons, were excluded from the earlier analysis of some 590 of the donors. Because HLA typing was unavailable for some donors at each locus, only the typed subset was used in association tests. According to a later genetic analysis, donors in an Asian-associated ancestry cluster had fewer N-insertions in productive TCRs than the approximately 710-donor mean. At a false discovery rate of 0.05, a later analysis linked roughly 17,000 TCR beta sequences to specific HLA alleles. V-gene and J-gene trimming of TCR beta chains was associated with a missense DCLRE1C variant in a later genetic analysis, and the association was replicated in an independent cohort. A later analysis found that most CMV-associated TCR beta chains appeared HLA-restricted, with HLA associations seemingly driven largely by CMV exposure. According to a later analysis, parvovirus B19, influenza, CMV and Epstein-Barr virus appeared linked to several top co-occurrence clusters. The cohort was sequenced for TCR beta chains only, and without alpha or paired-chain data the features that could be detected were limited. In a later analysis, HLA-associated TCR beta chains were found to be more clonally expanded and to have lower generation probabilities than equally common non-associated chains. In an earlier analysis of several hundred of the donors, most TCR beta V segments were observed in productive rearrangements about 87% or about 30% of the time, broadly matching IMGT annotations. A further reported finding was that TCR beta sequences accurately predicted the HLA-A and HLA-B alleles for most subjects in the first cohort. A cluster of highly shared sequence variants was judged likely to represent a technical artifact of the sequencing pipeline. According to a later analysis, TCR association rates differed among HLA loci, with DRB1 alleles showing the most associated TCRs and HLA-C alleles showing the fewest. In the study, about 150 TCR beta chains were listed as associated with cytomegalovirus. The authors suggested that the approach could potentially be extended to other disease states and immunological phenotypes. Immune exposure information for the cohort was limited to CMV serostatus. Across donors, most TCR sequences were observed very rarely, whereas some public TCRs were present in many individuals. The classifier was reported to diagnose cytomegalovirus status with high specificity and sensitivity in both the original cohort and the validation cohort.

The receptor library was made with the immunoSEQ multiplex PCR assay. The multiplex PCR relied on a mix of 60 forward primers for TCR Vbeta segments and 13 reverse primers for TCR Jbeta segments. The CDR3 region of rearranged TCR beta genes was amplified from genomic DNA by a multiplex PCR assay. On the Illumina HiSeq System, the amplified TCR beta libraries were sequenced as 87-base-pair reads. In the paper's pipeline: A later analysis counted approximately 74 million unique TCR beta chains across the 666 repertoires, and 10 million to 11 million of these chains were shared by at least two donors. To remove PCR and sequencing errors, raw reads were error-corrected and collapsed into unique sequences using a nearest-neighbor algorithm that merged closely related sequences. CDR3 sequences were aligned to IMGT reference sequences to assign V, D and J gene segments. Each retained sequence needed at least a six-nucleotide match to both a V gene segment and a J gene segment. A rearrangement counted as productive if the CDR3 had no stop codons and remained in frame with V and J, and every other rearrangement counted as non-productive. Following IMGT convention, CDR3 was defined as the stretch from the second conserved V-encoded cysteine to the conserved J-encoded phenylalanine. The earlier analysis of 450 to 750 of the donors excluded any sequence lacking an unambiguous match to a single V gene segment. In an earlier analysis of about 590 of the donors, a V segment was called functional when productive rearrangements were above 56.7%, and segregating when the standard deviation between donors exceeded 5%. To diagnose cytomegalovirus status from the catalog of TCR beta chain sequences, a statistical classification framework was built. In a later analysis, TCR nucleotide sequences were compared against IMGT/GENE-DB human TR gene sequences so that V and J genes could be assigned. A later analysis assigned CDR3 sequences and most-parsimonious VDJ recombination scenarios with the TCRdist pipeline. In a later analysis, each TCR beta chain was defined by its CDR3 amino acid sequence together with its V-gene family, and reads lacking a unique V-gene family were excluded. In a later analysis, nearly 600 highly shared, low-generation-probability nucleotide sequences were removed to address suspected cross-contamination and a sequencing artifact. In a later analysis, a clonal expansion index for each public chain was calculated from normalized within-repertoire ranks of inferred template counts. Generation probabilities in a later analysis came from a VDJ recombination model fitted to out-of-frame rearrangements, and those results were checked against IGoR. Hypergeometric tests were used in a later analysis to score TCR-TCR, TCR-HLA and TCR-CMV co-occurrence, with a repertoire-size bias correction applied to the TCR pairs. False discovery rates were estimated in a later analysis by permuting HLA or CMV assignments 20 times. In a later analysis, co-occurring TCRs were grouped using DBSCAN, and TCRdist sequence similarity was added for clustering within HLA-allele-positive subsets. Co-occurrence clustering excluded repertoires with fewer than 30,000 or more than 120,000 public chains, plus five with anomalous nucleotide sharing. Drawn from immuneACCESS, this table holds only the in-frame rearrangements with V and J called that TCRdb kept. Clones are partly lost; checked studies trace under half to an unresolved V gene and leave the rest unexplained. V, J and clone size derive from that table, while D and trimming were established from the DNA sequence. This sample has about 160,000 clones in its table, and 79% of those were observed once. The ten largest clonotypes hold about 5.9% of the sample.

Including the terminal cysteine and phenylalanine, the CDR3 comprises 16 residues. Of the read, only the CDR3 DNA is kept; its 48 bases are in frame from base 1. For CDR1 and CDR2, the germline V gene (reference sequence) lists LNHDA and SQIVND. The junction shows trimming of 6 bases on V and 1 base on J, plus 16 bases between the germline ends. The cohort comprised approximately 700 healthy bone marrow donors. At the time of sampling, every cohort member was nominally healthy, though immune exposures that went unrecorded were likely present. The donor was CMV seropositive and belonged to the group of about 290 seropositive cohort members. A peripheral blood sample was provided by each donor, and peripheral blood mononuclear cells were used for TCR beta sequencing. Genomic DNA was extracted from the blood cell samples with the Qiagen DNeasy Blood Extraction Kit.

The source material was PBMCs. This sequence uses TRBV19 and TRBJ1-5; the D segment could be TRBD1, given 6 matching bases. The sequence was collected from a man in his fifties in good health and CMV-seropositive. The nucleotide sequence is TGTGCCAGTAGCGACAGGTCTTGGGTAAGCAATCAGCCCCAGCATTTT. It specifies CASSDRSWVSNQPQHF.